One TCR beta chain is described in this entry. Its antigen remains unknown. The data are from a study of monozygotic twins with inflammatory bowel disease. Study results and limitations: The existence of one strong signal or clonotype linked to IBD lacked support.

The study subjected TCRalpha and TCRbeta cDNA to two nested PCRs of 16 and 9 cycles. For each CDR3 protein, TCRdb gives one entry from its re-call of the 5' RACE reads, without DNA. This sample's table has over 100,000 distinct CDR3 sequences. The CDR3 extends over 13 amino acids. Input material: blood. This rearrangement joins TRBV12-3 or TRBV12-4 to TRBJ2-4. The receptor's source is a human donor with ulcerative colitis or Crohn's disease, or a healthy co-twin of an affected twin (not recorded which). CDR3 residues: CASSFGPKNIQYF.